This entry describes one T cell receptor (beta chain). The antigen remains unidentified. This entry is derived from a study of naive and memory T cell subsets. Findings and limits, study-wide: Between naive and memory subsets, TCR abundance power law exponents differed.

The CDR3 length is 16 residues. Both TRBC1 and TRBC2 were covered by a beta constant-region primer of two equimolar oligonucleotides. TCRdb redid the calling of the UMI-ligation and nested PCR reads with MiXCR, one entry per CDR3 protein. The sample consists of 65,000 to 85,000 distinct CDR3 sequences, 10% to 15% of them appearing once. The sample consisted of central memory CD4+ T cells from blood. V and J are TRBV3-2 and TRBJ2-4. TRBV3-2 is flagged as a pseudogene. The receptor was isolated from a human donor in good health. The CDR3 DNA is TGTGCCAGCAGCCAAGAGAGAACGGTAGCCAAAAACATTCAGTACTTC. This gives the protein CASSQERTVAKNIQYF.